The 25 T cell receptor beta chains reported below all come from one sample, sequenced in a study of response to subunit inactivated influenza vaccine. TCRdb redid the calling of the RT-PCR reads with MiXCR, one entry per CDR3 protein. The sample has about 480,000 distinct CDR3 sequences, around 9.9% seen once. Material: PBMCs from blood, obtained roughly 46 days after vaccination. Receptors originate from a man aged 50-60 years who received an inactivated influenza vaccine.

This clonotype was observed at least ten times. The chain links TRBV6-5 to TRBJ2-7; a weak D match, TRBD1 (5 bases). The CDR3 sequence is 12 residues long. The ends were cut back, 11 bases at V and 0 bases at J, with 11 bases in the middle. In germline, CDR1 is MNHEY, CDR2 SVGAGI. The CDR3 sequence: CAAGQSSYEQYF. CDR3 bases: TGTGCCGCAGGACAATCCTCCTACGAGCAGTACTTC.

In its sample, this clonotype was seen a few times. In DNA form, the CDR3 reads TGTGCCATCAGTGATAGTTTCACTGAAGCTTTCTTT. Amino acids: CAISDSFTEAFF. This rearrangement joins TRBV10-3 to TRBJ1-1, with D uncertain. Germline assignment: CDR1 ENHRY and CDR2 SYGVKD. There are 12 residues in the CDR3. V shed 3 bases and J shed 4 bases, with 6 bases lying between them.

Many counts were recorded for this clonotype. V usage is TRBV6-2 or TRBV6-3 and J usage is TRBJ2-1, with TRBD2 matching over 7 bases. The CDR3 spans 15 residues. The ends lost 1 base at V and 4 bases at J; junction bases unmatched: 4. Germline CDR1 MNHEY, CDR2 SVGEGT. DNA of the CDR3: TGTGCCAGCAGTTACTTGGCTAGCGGTTACAATGAGCAGTTCTTC. It yields the protein CASSYLASGYNEQFF.

This clonotype was found a few times. The rearrangement joins TRBV15 to TRBJ2-1, with 8 positions matching TRBD1. The CDR3 has 15 residues. Germline V CDR1 and CDR2: LNHNV, YYDKDF (reference sequence). V trimming: 0 bases; J trimming: 3 bases; junction bases outside the gene matches: 1. The CDR3, as DNA: TGTGCCACCAGCAGAGACAGGGGGCTCTACAATGAGCAGTTCTTC. Residues: CATSRDRGLYNEQFF. Filled out from reference TRBV15 and TRBJ2-1, the complete variable domain reads DAMVIQNPRYQVTQFGKPVTLSCSQTLNHNVMYWYQQKSSQAPKLLFHYYDKDFNNEADTPDNFQSRRPNTSFCFLDIRSPGLGDTAMYLCATSRDRGLYNEQFFGPGTRLTVL.

There are a few counts of this clonotype. The rearrangement uses TRBV12-3 or TRBV12-4 and TRBJ2-1, with 9 bases identical to TRBD2. Trimming cost V 2 bases and J 7 bases; bases outside gene matches: 6. The CDR3 is made up of 15 amino acids. The CDR3: CASSLSRLAGNEQFF. For the CDR3, the DNA is TGTGCCAGCAGTTTATCGAGGCTAGCGGGGAATGAGCAGTTCTTC.

V usage is TRBV5-1 and J usage is TRBJ2-5; 12 bases align to TRBD2. Per germline, CDR1 SGHRS and CDR2 YFSETQ. J gave up 4 bases and V 4 bases, and 2 bases lay outside the gene matches. The CDR3 spans 14 residues. As DNA, the CDR3 is TGCGCCAGCAGCCGACTAGCGGGAGTAGAGACCCAGTACTTC. Protein: CASSRLAGVETQYF.

The V call is TRBV7-9, the J call TRBJ2-5; D may be TRBD1 (6 bases). Germline-derived CDR1 and CDR2 are SEHNR and FQNEAQ (reference sequence). Trimming cost V 5 bases and J 2 bases, with 15 bases left between them. The CDR3 is made up of 15 amino acids. CDR3 in amino acids: CASSEPRGVQETQYF. For the CDR3, the DNA is TGTGCCAGCAGCGAGCCCAGGGGTGTACAAGAGACCCAGTACTTC. Based on the CDR3 plus reference TRBV7-9 and TRBJ2-5, the full variable domain is DTGVSQNPRHKITKRGQNVTFRCDPISEHNRLYWYRQTLGQGPEFLTYFQNEAQLEKSRLLSDRFSAERPKGSFSTLEIQRTEQGDSAMYLCASSEPRGVQETQYFGPGTRLLVL.

This rearrangement joins TRBV7-9 to TRBJ2-7; D is possibly TRBD1 or TRBD2 (6 bases each). Germline CDR1 SEHNR, CDR2 FQNEAQ (reference sequence). The CDR3 has 15 residues. The germline V and J ends were trimmed by 3 bases and 0 bases, with 12 bases remaining between them. The CDR3 DNA reads as TGTGCCAGCAGCTTTGATAGGGGGGTCTCCTACGAGCAGTACTTC. The encoded protein is CASSFDRGVSYEQYF.

This clonotype was seen a handful of times. The genes are TRBV25-1 and TRBJ2-7, with D possibly called TRBD1 or TRBD2 (5 bases each). From germline, CDR1 is MGHDK and CDR2 SYGVNS. Trimming removed 3 bases from V and 2 bases from J, with 5 bases in between. This CDR3 comprises 12 residues. The CDR3 DNA reads as TGTGCCAGCAGTGAGGGGGCCTACGAGCAGTACTTC. Protein product: CASSEGAYEQYF.

This clonotype was picked up many times. The CDR3 DNA is TGCGCCAGCAGCCCCCCCGGGACTTATTACGAGCAGTACTTC. It specifies CASSPPGTYYEQYF. This chain links TRBV4-1 with TRBJ2-7, with a weak D call TRBD2 (6 bases). Trimming removed 4 bases at V and 4 bases at J, with 14 bases between. The CDR3 is made up of 14 amino acids. Germline CDR1 is MGHRA and CDR2 is YSYEKL.

The chain carries TRBV6-5 and TRBJ1-5, with D hard to call. Trimming shortened V by 4 bases and J by 2 bases, and 15 bases separated the two germline ends. Germline V gene lookup returns CDR1 MNHEY and CDR2 SVGAGI. This CDR3 region has 16 residues. CDR3 in DNA: TGTGCCAGCAGTTCACCTACCCCCTACGGCAATCAGCCCCAGCATTTT. This codes for CASSSPTPYGNQPQHF.

This clonotype was seen ten or more times. This chain connects TRBV29-1 to TRBJ2-7, with D possibly matching TRBD2 (6 bases). V lost 6 bases and J 0 bases, leaving 12 bases between the germline ends. The germline gives CDR1 SQVTM, CDR2 ANQGSEA. The CDR3 length is 13 residues. CDR3 DNA sequence: TGCAGCGTCCAGGGAGGAAGCTCCTACGAGCAGTACTTC. Translating gives CSVQGGSSYEQYF.

The rearrangement links TRBV5-6 to TRBJ2-5; no clear D. Trimming stripped 4 bases from V and 3 bases from J, with 16 bases between. Germline CDR1 and CDR2: SGHDT and YYEEEE. The CDR3 totals 15 residues. The CDR3 DNA reads as TGTGCCAGCAGCCCCCCTGGTGGGCCGAAAGAGACCCAGTACTTC. The encoded protein is CASSPPGGPKETQYF.

This clonotype was seen ten or more times. The chain joins TRBV11-1 to TRBJ2-1; D is undetermined. The CDR3 runs to 13 residues. Trimming stripped 3 bases from V and 7 bases from J, with 10 bases between. CDR1 is SGHAT and CDR2 is FQDESV in the germline V gene (reference sequence). CDR3 region: CASSFLQANEQFF. CDR3 DNA sequence: TGTGCCAGCAGCTTTCTTCAGGCGAATGAGCAGTTCTTC.

The V and J genes are TRBV12-3 or TRBV12-4 and TRBJ2-2; D is undetermined. The CDR3 runs to 13 residues. V was cut by 2 bases and J by 1 base, with 2 bases left in between. CDR3 sequence (DNA): TGTGCCAGCAGTTTATGGAACACCGGGGAGCTGTTTTTT. Its protein is CASSLWNTGELFF.

There are many counts of this clonotype. As DNA, the CDR3 is TGTGCCAGCAGCATTAAGGCTGTTTGGGCGACCCAGTACTTC. This codes for CASSIKAVWATQYF. The V gene is TRBV12-3 or TRBV12-4, the J gene TRBJ2-5, with unresolved D. V lost 6 bases, J lost 7 bases, and 18 bases lay in between. CDR3 length: 14 amino acids.

This clonotype was seen many times. The chain carries TRBV6-1 and TRBJ2-1; tentatively, D is TRBD2 (5 bases). V was shortened by 0 bases and J by 8 bases, with 8 bases between the two germline ends. This CDR3 spans 13 amino acids. Germline CDR1 is MNHNS and CDR2 is SASEGT. CDR3: CASSEARVDEQFF. The CDR3 DNA sequence: TGTGCCAGCAGTGAAGCGCGGGTGGATGAGCAGTTCTTC.

This clonotype was seen more than once but under ten times. The rearrangement joins TRBV6-2 or TRBV6-3 to TRBJ2-7; 8 bases map to TRBD1. The length of the CDR3 is 15 residues. Germline V gene sequence: CDR1 MNHEY, CDR2 SVGEGT. The V and J ends lost 6 bases and 0 bases, in that order; junction bases with no gene match: 7. DNA of the CDR3: TGTGCCAGCAGACCAGGGGGCTTGGGCTCCTACGAGCAGTACTTC. It specifies CASRPGGLGSYEQYF.

The rearrangement uses TRBV7-2 and TRBJ1-2; TRBD1 is a possible D gene (5 bases). CDR1 SGHTA and CDR2 FQGNSA come from the germline V gene. The CDR3 length is 15 residues. Trimming pared 1 base from V and 3 bases from J, leaving 12 bases between. CDR3 in amino acids: CASSLGAGTYYGYTF. In nucleotides, the CDR3 is TGTGCCAGCAGCTTAGGGGCAGGGACCTACTATGGCTACACCTTC.

This clonotype has only a few counts. The rearrangement joins TRBV7-9 to TRBJ2-5; D is unresolved. Germline V gene data show CDR1 as SEHNR and CDR2 as FQNEAQ (reference sequence). Deletions cut 1 base from V and 0 bases from J, with 9 bases between. CDR3 length equals 15 residues. For the CDR3, the DNA is TGTGCCAGCAGCTTAGGGGCGCAGAACCAAGAGACCCAGTACTTC. Translation: CASSLGAQNQETQYF.

The sample holds a few counts of this clonotype. DNA for the CDR3: TGTGCCAGCAGCTTAGACGGGGACAGGGGGTCCTACGAGCAGTACTTC. Translation gives CASSLDGDRGSYEQYF. This rearrangement joins TRBV7-2 to TRBJ2-7; 11 bases agree with TRBD1. CDR1 and CDR2 from the germline V gene are SGHTA and FQGNSA. This CDR3 is 16 amino acids long. V shed 1 base and J 1 base; nucleotides not matched to a gene: 3.

The chain recombines TRBV20-1 with TRBJ2-2; tentatively, D is TRBD1 (6 bases). Germline CDR1 reads DFQATT; CDR2 reads SNEGSKA (reference sequence). V was clipped by 0 bases and J by 5 bases, with 16 bases between them. The CDR3 contains 16 residues. CDR3 DNA: TGCAGTGCTAGAGATTCAACAGGGATTCGAACCGGGGAGCTGTTTTTT. Translating it yields CSARDSTGIRTGELFF.

This clonotype was observed at least ten times. V is TRBV10-3 and J is TRBJ2-7; the match to TRBD1 covers 7 bases. V gave up 10 bases and J gave up 3 bases; unmatched junction bases: 12. From germline, CDR1 is ENHRY and CDR2 SYGVKD. This CDR3 is built from 14 residues. CDR3 in DNA: TGTGCCACCGGGACAGTTTCGGCCGGCTACGAGCAGTACTTC. It translates to CATGTVSAGYEQYF.

This clonotype came up a few times. The CDR3 reads CAISENGGQETQYF. In DNA form, the CDR3 reads TGTGCCATCAGTGAGAACGGGGGCCAAGAGACCCAGTACTTC. This chain uses TRBV10-3 with TRBJ2-5, with a tentative D call TRBD2 (6 bases). The germline gives CDR1 ENHRY, CDR2 SYGVKD. The CDR3 contains 14 residues. The germline V and J ends were trimmed by 2 bases and 1 base, with 8 bases remaining between them.

This rearrangement joins TRBV7-9 to TRBJ2-1, with D perhaps being TRBD1 or TRBD2 (5 bases each). Looked up from germline, CDR1 is SEHNR and CDR2 is FQNEAQ (reference sequence). V lost 5 bases and J lost 5, with 13 bases in between. This CDR3 is built from 14 residues. CDR3 sequence: CASSTGTINNEQFF. For the CDR3, the DNA is TGTGCCAGCAGCACCGGGACCATAAACAATGAGCAGTTCTTC.